This T cell receptor (beta chain) was retrieved from a study of control samples from healthy donors and cancer patients. This clone has just a few counts. Repertoires were generated with immunoSEQ multiplex PCR, while TCRdb's copy carries only in-frame clones and drops some. Of more than 95,000 clones listed, 85% to 90% were seen once; the top ten hold about 18%. This CDR3 spans 14 amino acids. V lost 5 bases and J lost 7, with 12 bases in between. CDR1 is SGHTA and CDR2 is FQGTGA in the germline V gene. J is TRBJ1-6 and V is TRBV7-3, with TRBD1 as a possible D gene (5 bases). Sequenced material: PBMCs. This clonotype was sampled from a man in his sixties with lung cancer. The DNA for the CDR3 is TGTGCCAGCAGCCTCGGGGGTGGGAATTCACCCCTCCACTTT. It yields the protein CASSLGGGNSPLHF.